The present T cell receptor beta chain was sequenced within a study of PD-1 blockade in classical Hodgkin lymphoma. Study results and limitations: Whereas CD4+ TCR diversity had risen significantly by C4D1, CD8+ TCR diversity had not. Still unresolved is the cause of the repertoire differences, which may be disease activity or prior therapy. When nivolumab was started under 1 year after ASCT, patients were excluded.

Every patient relapsed after autologous stem cell transplantation, and brentuximab vedotin exposure varied. Profiling relied on immunoSEQ multiplex PCR, and the TCRdb table lists in-frame clones only, not all of them. The top ten hold approximately 6% of the sample, which has 20,000 or so clones, approximately 84% seen once. In regard to this clone: Its target is unknown.

Germline CDR1 is DFQATT and CDR2 is SNEGSKA (reference sequence). The CDR3 totals 11 residues. The receptor's source is a human donor with classical Hodgkin lymphoma. J is TRBJ2-5 and V is TRBV20-1; D tentatively fits TRBD1 or TRBD2 (5 bases each). The end of the DNA is better explained by TRBJ2-7, so the J call may be wrong. This specimen was peripheral blood mononuclear cells (PBMCs), taken at baseline. The CDR3: CSGAVGYEQYF. The CDR3 nucleotides are TGCAGCGGGGCAGTTGGCTACGAGCAGTACTTC.